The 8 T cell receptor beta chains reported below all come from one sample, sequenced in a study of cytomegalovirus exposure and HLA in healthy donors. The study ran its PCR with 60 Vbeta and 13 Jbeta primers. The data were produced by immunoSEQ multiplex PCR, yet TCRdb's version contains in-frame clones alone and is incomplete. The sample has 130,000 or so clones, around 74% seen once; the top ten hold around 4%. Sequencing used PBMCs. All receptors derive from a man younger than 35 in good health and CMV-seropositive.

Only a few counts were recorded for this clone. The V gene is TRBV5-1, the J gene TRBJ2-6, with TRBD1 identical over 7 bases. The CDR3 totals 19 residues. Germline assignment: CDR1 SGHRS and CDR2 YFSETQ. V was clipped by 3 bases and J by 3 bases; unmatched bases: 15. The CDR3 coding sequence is TGCGCCAGCAGCTCGCAAGGGGGCGCGAGGGGCCTTGGGGCCAACGTCCTGACTTTC. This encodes CASSSQGGARGLGANVLTF. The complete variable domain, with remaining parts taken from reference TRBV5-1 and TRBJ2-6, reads KAGVTQTPRYLIKTRGQQVTLSCSPISGHRSVSWYQQTPGQGLQFLFEYFSETQRNKGNFPGRFSGRQFSNSRSEMNVSTLELGDSALYLCASSSQGGARGLGANVLTFGAGSRLTVL.

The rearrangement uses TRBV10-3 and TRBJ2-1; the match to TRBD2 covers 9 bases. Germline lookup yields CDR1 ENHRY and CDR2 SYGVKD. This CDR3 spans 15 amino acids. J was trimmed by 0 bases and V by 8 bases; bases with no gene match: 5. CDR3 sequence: CAISSGGSSYNEQFF. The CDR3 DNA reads TGTGCCATCTCCAGCGGGGGGAGCTCCTACAATGAGCAGTTCTTC.

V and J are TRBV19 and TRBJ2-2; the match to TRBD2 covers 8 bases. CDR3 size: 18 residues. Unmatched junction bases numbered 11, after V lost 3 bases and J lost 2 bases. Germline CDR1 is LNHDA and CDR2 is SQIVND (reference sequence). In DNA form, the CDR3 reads TGTGCCAGTAGTATCGCTCATTTGGCGGGGGGCAACACCGGGGAGCTGTTTTTT. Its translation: CASSIAHLAGGNTGELFF.

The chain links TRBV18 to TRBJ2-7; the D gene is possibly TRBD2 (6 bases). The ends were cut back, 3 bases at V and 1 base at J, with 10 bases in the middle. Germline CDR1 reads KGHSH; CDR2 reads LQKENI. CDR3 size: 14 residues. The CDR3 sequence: CASSPGGPSYEQYF. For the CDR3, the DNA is TGTGCCAGCTCACCGGGGGGACCTTCCTACGAGCAGTACTTC.

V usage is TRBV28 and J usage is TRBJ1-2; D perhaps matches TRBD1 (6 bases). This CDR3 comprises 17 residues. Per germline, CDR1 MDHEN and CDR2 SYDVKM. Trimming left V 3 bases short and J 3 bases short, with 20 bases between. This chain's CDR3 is CASSFGGGLVYDYGYTF. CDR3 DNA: TGTGCCAGCAGTTTCGGCGGGGGCTTAGTATACGACTATGGCTACACCTTC.

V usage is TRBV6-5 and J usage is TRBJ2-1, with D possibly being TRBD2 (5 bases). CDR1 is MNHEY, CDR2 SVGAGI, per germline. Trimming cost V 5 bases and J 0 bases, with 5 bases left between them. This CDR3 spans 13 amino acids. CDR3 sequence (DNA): TGTGCCAGCAGTCGGGGCTCCTACAATGAGCAGTTCTTC. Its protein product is CASSRGSYNEQFF.

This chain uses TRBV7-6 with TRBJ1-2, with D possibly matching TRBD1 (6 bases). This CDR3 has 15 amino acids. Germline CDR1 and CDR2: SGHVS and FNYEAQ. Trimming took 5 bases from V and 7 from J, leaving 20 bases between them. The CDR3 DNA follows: TGTGCCAGCAGCCCCAACCCGGGGGGGCGTGTTGGCTACACCTTC. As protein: CASSPNPGGRVGYTF. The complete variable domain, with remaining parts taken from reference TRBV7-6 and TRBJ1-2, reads GAGVSQSPRYKVTKRGQDVALRCDPISGHVSLYWYRQALGQGPEFLTYFNYEAQQDKSGLPNDRFSAERPEGSISTLTIQRTEQRDSAMYRCASSPNPGGRVGYTFGSGTRLTVV.

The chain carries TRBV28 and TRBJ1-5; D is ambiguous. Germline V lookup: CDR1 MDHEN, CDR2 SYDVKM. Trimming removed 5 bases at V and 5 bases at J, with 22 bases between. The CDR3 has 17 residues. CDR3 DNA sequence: TGTGCCAGCAGTCTTCCCCGCCAGGCCCTAAAGTATCAGCCCCAGCATTTT. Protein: CASSLPRQALKYQPQHF.